This TCR beta chain derives from a study of shared clonotypes between healthy human individuals (dated by TCRdb to 2019 to 2021). General notes on the study: A couple of women and a few men aged 18 to 49 years were included in the cohort. For each donor, three plates each were used for CD4 naive and CD4 memory, two plates were used for CD8 naive, and one plate was used for CD8 memory. The study deeply sequenced blood TCR repertoires of five healthy adults to estimate repertoire size and the extent of clonotype sharing between individuals. To increase sequencing depth and limit assay-specific biases, TCR repertoire library preparation and sequencing were carried out by different laboratories using diverse techniques. Per donor, leukapheresis produced somewhere between about 0.9 and 9.5 billion PBMCs.

The CDR3 contains 16 residues, cysteine and phenylalanine counted. CDR3 DNA is the only sequence kept; it has 48 bases, read in frame from the first base. From a lookup of the germline V gene, CDR1 and CDR2 are MDHEN and SYDVKM. Cut back by 5 bases and 2 bases, the V and J ends lie 16 bases apart. What the study reported, not specific to this receptor: Higher generation probabilities were observed for clonotypes shared by all four sorted-subset donors than for non-shared clonotypes. Estimated clonotype richness was generally larger for naive than for memory subsets. Sampling was limited to blood, and TCR repertoires in tissue likely differ from TCR repertoires in blood. Pairwise subsampling indicated that sequencing depth was expected to affect the degree of clonotype sharing among donors. The genetic and exposure-history diversity represented was limited by the small number of donors. Across a few donors, around 5% of naive CD4, around 3.5% of naive CD8, 2.3% of memory CD4, and around 0.4% of memory CD8 clonotypes were shared. Incomplete sequencing was indicated by rarefaction of sorted-subset datasets, despite the large sequencing depth.

The donors were healthy, HIV-negative adults who had no recently reported acute infections or vaccinations. Every donor was a Caucasian adult living in Nashville, Tennessee, USA. CD4+ T cells were enriched through magnetic negative selection, after which naive cells were positively selected on CD45RA and the remaining negative fraction served as the memory subset. After blood collection by leukapheresis, PBMCs were isolated using Ficoll-Histopaque density gradient centrifugation and then cryopreserved in the vapor phase of liquid nitrogen. Purity and quantity of every magnetically sorted T cell population were checked by analytical flow cytometry. Genomic DNA was isolated from each sorted fraction and quantified by UV absorbance on a Nanodrop 2000c. Using the deep immunoSEQ assay, TCR CDR3 regions were amplified from genomic DNA by multiplex PCR. For each cell subset, the extracted genomic DNA was distributed evenly across all wells of several immunoSEQ 96-well plates, and each plate served as one replicate. Each replicate PCR for sorted subsets received approximately 220 ng genomic DNA, equal to roughly 30,000 T cell genomes. The purified libraries were quantified using a Qubit 3.0 fluorometer, sized with a Bioanalyzer 2100, and then quantified again using the KAPA Library Quantification kit. Every immunoSEQ 96-well plate was sequenced on a separate single-read 150-cycle Illumina NextSeq 550 flow cell. Turning to the authors' computational methods: Because only junctional sequences without quality scores were contained in the immunoSEQ output, filtering matching that applied to full-length reads could not be performed. To assign V/J genes and CDR3, sequences were annotated against IMGT germline references using PyIR, a Python wrapper for IgBLAST v1.9. Reads with weak V/J assignments (E-value above 1e-6), missing CDR3, stop codons, out-of-frame junctions, or ambiguous translated residues were removed. A V3J clonotype was defined by an identical inferred V gene, J gene, and CDR3 amino acid sequence. Percentage overlap between repertoires was calculated by dividing the number of shared unique clonotypes by the size of the smaller repertoire. Three approaches were used to assess repertoire richness: RTK rarefaction, the Chao1 estimator, and Recon v2.1 estimates of unobserved clonotypes. OLGA was used to compute generation probabilities for all TCRbeta clonotypes that the gDNA method yielded from a few donors. The table comes from immuneACCESS by way of TCRdb, which keeps in-frame sequences with V and J called. Part of the clones is missing from these tables; in studies checked, under half for an unresolved V gene and the rest for unknown reasons. Clonal size and the V and J genes are those of that table, whereas D and trimming came from the DNA. The sample data list 1 million to 1.2 million clones, and around 77% of these were observed just once. The ten biggest clones cover 0.7% to 0.95% of the sample.

Concerning this clone itself: Its specific antigen is unknown. It has no much larger one-base neighbor in the sample; base qualities were not kept.

The sequencing sample was made of memory CD4+ T cells from PBMCs. The sample's cell subset or site, from its label and the paper: CD45RA-negative fraction. The chain joins TRBV28 to TRBJ2-1; a tentative D call is TRBD1 (6 bases match). The clonotype comes from a man aged 18 to 29 in good health. Some clones in this sample may be carry-over from other donors' samples. CDR3 region: CASSPYRAGPYNEQFF. At the DNA level, the sequence is TGTGCCAGCAGTCCCTACAGGGCGGGTCCCTACAATGAGCAGTTCTTC. Joined to the reference TRBV28 and TRBJ2-1 proteins, this CDR3 gives the full variable domain: DVKVTQSSRYLVKRTGEKVFLECVQDMDHENMFWYRQDPGLGLRLIYFSYDVKMKEKGDIPEGYSVSREKKERFSLILESASTNQTSMYLCASSPYRAGPYNEQFFGPGTRLTVL.